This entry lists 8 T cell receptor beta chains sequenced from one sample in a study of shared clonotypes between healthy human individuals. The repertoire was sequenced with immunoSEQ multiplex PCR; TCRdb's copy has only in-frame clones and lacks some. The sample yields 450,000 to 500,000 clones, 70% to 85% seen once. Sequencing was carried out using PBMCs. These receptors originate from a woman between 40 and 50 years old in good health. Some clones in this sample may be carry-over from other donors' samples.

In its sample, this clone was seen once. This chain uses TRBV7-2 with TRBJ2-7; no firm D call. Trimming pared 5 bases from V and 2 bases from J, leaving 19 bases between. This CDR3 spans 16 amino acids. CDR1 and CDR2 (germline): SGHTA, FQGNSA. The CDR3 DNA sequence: TGTGCCAGCAGCCGAAATAAGGCCGACCTCCCCTACGAGCAGTACTTC. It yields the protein CASSRNKADLPYEQYF.

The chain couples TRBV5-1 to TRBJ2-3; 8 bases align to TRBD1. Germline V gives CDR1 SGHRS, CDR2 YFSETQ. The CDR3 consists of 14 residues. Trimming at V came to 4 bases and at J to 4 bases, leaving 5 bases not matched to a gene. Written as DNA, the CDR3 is TGCGCCAGCAGCCCAGGACAGGGCCCAGATACGCAGTATTTT. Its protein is CASSPGQGPDTQYF.

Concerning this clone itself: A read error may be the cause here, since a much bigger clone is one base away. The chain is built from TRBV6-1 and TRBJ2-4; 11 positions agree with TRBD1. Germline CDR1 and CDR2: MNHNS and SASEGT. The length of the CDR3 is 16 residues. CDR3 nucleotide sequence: TGTGCCGGCAGTGAAAGCTGGACAGGGGGCCGAAACATTCAGTACTTC. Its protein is CAGSESWTGGRNIQYF.

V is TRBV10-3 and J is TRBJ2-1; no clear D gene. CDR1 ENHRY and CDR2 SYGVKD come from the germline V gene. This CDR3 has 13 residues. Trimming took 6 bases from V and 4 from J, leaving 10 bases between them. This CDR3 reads CAIRMDDYNEQFF. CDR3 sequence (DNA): TGTGCCATCAGGATGGACGATTACAATGAGCAGTTCTTC.

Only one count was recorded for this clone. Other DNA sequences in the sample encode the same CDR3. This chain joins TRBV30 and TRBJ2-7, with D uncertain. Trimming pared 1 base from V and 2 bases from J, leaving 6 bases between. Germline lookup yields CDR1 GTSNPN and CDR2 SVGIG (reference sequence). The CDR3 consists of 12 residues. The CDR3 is CAWSGSPYEQYF. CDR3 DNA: TGTGCCTGGAGTGGGTCGCCCTACGAGCAGTACTTC.

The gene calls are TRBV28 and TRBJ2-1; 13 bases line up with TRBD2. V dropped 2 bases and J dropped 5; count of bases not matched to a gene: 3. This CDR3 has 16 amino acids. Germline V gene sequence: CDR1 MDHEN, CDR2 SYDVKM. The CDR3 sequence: CASSLPGTSGNNEQFF. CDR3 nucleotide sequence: TGTGCCAGCAGTTTACCCGGGACTAGCGGGAACAATGAGCAGTTCTTC.

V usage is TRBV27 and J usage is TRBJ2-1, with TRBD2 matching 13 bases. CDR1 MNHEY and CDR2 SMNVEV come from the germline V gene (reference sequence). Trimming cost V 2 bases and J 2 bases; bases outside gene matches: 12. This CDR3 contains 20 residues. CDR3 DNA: TGTGCCAGCAGTTTAAGACTAGCGGGGGGCATAGCTGCGGCCTACAATGAGCAGTTCTTC. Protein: CASSLRLAGGIAAAYNEQFF.

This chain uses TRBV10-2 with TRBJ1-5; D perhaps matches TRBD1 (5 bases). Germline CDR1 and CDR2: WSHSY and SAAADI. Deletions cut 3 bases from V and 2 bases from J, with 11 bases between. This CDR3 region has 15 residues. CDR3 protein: CASSDRGRGNQPQHF. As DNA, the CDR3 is TGCGCCAGCAGTGATAGGGGCAGGGGCAATCAGCCCCAGCATTTT.